This is a list of T cell receptor beta chains from one sample in a study of chemoradiotherapy in HPV16-positive cancers. TCRdb's table, derived via immunoSEQ multiplex PCR, lists solely in-frame clones and lacks some. This table holds about 8,700 clones, less than 85% found once. This sample was taken from a patient who underwent chemoradiotherapy. The receptors were sampled from a human donor with HPV-associated anogenital cancer. CDR3s include the opening cysteine and the closing phenylalanine or tryptophan.

TRBJ2-3 TRBV5-4 CASSWPGGAGDSSTDTQYF
TRBJ1-4 TRBV5-1 CASSMRGRSTNEKLFF
TRBJ2-5 TRBV30 CAWRLVGQETQYF
TRBJ1-1 TRBV5-1 CASSLGQVNTEAFF
TRBJ2-1 TRBV7-8 CVSSPIAGLYNEQFF
TRBJ2-7 TRBV4-3 CASSQATSGLYEQYF
TRBJ2-7 TRBV7-8 CASSISGRADEQYF
TRBJ1-2 TRBV27 CASRPPPAGGDGYTF
TRBJ2-5 TRBV7-2 CASSLGGLQETQYF
TRBJ1-2 TRBV5-4 CASSSGGTDYGYTF
TRBJ2-3 TRBV7-9 CASSLDGQKDTQYF
TRBJ2-2 TRBV10-1 CASSESPGFTGELFF
TRBJ2-5 TRBV15 CATSRNGGETQYF
TRBJ2-3 TRBV6-4 CASSSGSTDTQYF
TRBJ2-3 TRBV7-9 CASSLEIAGNTDTQYF
TRBJ2-3 TRBV4-1 CASSQVRLANTDTQYF
TRBJ1-1 TRBV7-3 CASSLMENTEAFF
TRBJ2-1 TRBV30 CAGRGNEQFF
TRBJ2-1 TRBV11-1 CASSSSLGTSVFNEQFF
TRBJ2-7 TRBV23-1 CASRGQSYEQYF
TRBJ2-1 TRBV7-3 CASSLNPLREGLVADEQFF
TRBJ2-3 TRBV19 CASSADSTDTQYF
TRBJ1-3 TRBV15 CATSRDRGSGNTIYF
TRBJ2-3 TRBV5-1 CASSATGTGMSTDTQYF
TRBJ1-1 TRBV29-1 CSVAWTGEAEAFF
TRBJ1-3 TRBV15 CATSRDRGGRPGNTIYF
TRBJ2-5 TRBV4-2 CASSQGTSGSETQYF
TRBJ2-7 TRBV30 CAWSNSGVYEQYF
TRBJ1-1 TRBV6-4 CASSDSENTEAFF